This T cell receptor (beta chain) was recovered during a study of Graves' ophthalmopathy and Graves' hyperthyroidism. About the study: The authors defined stable hyperthyroidism as no ophthalmopathy within 18 months of follow-up.

The CDR3 is 14 amino acids. The V and J ends lost 2 bases and 3 bases respectively, with 9 bases between them. CDR1 and CDR2 (germline): SGHAT, FQDESV (reference sequence). Other autoimmune diseases, uncontrolled infections, pregnancy or lactation ruled patients out of participation. RNA transcripts served as template for amplifying TCR beta CDR3 sequences. The first-round RT-PCR employed HTBI primers together with the Qiagen OneStep RT-PCR kit. A multiplex PCR was then performed as the second round. TCRdb re-analysed the multiplex PCR reads in MiXCR, keeping a single row per CDR3 protein. Counted here are about 500,000 distinct CDR3 sequences, just under 40% occurring once; the ten biggest clones make up about 4.2%.

The TCR comes from an adult man with Graves' hyperthyroidism. The material sequenced was peripheral blood or thyroid tissue (not recorded which). The rearrangement links TRBV11-1 to TRBJ2-3; D is perhaps TRBD1 (5 bases). The CDR3 DNA is TGTGCCAGCAGCTTAATGGCAGGGACAGATACGCAGTATTTT. This sequence encodes CASSLMAGTDTQYF.